These 10 T cell receptor beta chains were all obtained from the same sample, sequenced in a study of cytomegalovirus exposure and HLA in healthy donors. PCR primers comprised 60 Vbeta and 13 Jbeta primers. Some clones are missing from TCRdb's copy, which holds only in-frame ones; the method was immunoSEQ multiplex PCR. The profile shows around 120,000 clones, about 78% of them singletons. Sequenced material: PBMCs. The receptors derive from a middle-aged woman in good health and CMV-seropositive.

The chain links TRBV25-1 to TRBJ2-6; no clear D gene. V was trimmed by 6 bases and J by 0 bases, leaving 6 bases between them. The germline V gene encodes CDR1 MGHDK and CDR2 SYGVNS. The CDR3 consists of 14 residues. Written as DNA, the CDR3 is TGTGCCAGCAGAGAGAGCTCTGGGGCCAACGTCCTGACTTTC. It translates to CASRESSGANVLTF. Full variable domain (rest looked up from reference TRBV25-1 and TRBJ2-6): EADIYQTPRYLVIGTGKKITLECSQTMGHDKMYWYQQDPGMELHLIHYSYGVNSTEKGDLSSESTVSRIRTEHFPLTLESARPSHTSQYLCASRESSGANVLTFGAGSRLTVL.

This clone was observed a handful of times. The chain has TRBV9 and TRBJ2-2, with D possibly TRBD2 on 5 matching bases. The CDR3 is 14 residues long. Trimming removed 3 bases at V and 4 bases at J, with 10 bases between. Germline lookup yields CDR1 SGDLS and CDR2 YYNGEE. The CDR3 sequence is CASSAQLATGELFF. CDR3 in DNA: TGTGCCAGCAGCGCGCAGCTAGCCACCGGGGAGCTGTTTTTT.

J is TRBJ1-2 and V is TRBV11-2, with D possibly being TRBD1 (6 bases). The CDR3 is 15 amino acids. The germline V gene encodes CDR1 SGHAT and CDR2 FQNNGV. Trimming shortened V by 2 bases and J by 2 bases, and 12 bases separated the two germline ends. The CDR3 nucleotides are TGTGCCAGCAGCTTAACCTCGACAGGAAACTATGGCTACACCTTC. It is translated as CASSLTSTGNYGYTF.

The rearrangement links TRBV25-1 to TRBJ1-1, with 8 bases identical to TRBD1. V lost 8 bases and J lost 3; bases outside the gene matches: 8. The CDR3 consists of 14 residues. Germline V gene data show CDR1 as MGHDK and CDR2 as SYGVNS. Written as DNA, the CDR3 is TGTGCCAGCCAGCTTCAGGGGGCGGACACTGAAGCTTTCTTT. Translated: CASQLQGADTEAFF.

This chain uses TRBV18 with TRBJ2-3, with D possibly TRBD2 on 5 matching bases. Germline CDR1 is KGHSH and CDR2 is LQKENI. The CDR3 extends over 16 amino acids. V lost 8 bases, J lost 4 bases, and 22 bases lay in between. In DNA, the CDR3 is TGTGCCAGCGTCAACCTAGGAGGTTTACGGGCAGATACGCAGTATTTT. It is translated as CASVNLGGLRADTQYF.

This clone was observed a handful of times. This chain connects TRBV5-4 to TRBJ2-7, with TRBD1 identical over 9 bases. V lost 0 bases and J lost 7; bases outside the gene matches: 8. This CDR3 has 15 residues. Germline V gene data show CDR1 as SGHNT and CDR2 as YYREEE (reference sequence). The CDR3, as DNA: TGTGCCAGCAGCTTGGCGGAGACAGGGGGGTGGGAGCAGTACTTC. Its protein product is CASSLAETGGWEQYF.

The rearrangement links TRBV5-1 to TRBJ2-4; possible D gene TRBD1, 6 bases. Germline CDR1 reads SGHRS; CDR2 reads YFSETQ. CDR3 length: 15 residues. V was cut by 3 bases and J by 0 bases, with 10 bases left in between. The CDR3 sequence is CASSSGTLAKNIQYF. CDR3 in DNA: TGCGCCAGCAGCTCGGGGACATTAGCCAAAAACATTCAGTACTTC.

This rearrangement joins TRBV6-6 to TRBJ1-1; the D is unclear. The length of the CDR3 is 14 residues. V lost 5 bases and J 2 bases, leaving 12 bases between the germline ends. Germline CDR1 and CDR2: MNHNY and SVGAGI (reference sequence). The chain's CDR3 is CASSRVEGNTEAFF. The CDR3 DNA sequence: TGTGCCAGCAGTCGCGTTGAGGGTAACACTGAAGCTTTCTTT.

The chain carries TRBV25-1 and TRBJ1-2; no clear D. V lost 5 bases and J lost 6, with 10 bases in between. CDR3 size: 12 residues. CDR1 and CDR2 from the germline V gene are MGHDK and SYGVNS. CDR3 DNA sequence: TGTGCCAGCAGTATAACAGAGCATGGCTACACCTTC. Protein sequence: CASSITEHGYTF.

This rearrangement joins TRBV5-4 to TRBJ2-2; D perhaps matches TRBD1 (5 bases). Between the trimmed V and J ends, which lost 4 bases and 5 bases, there was a span of 9 bases. CDR3 size: 13 residues. Germline loops: CDR1 SGHNT, CDR2 YYREEE (reference sequence). CDR3 nucleotides: TGTGCCAGCAGCCCGCGACAGACCGGGGAGCTGTTTTTT. Its translation: CASSPRQTGELFF.